This T cell receptor beta chain stems from a study of human T cells and chemical hapten exposure. Overall study context: Women made up most patients, who had alopecia areata, totalis or universalis.

Attachment of unique molecular identifiers to individual cDNA molecules was performed in the library. In TCRdb, the RACE reads were re-called with MiXCR into one record per CDR3 protein. The sample contains about 120,000 distinct CDR3 sequences, approximately 12% of which appear only once. Time point described: pre-sensitization, week 0. The sample's treatment: therapeutic diphenylcyclopropenone sensitization with weekly scalp DPC. Blood was collected ahead of every patch test applied. Sequencing started from total RNA isolated from unfractionated whole blood. Germline lookup yields CDR1 KGHSH and CDR2 LQKENI. This CDR3 region has 14 residues. The trim removed 6 bases at V and 7 bases at J, leaving 4 bases unmatched.

The J gene is TRBJ1-6, the V gene TRBV18; 9 bases map to TRBD1. This sequence was found in a woman younger than 30 with alopecia areata. Some clones in this sample may be carry-over from other donors' samples. Sequences were derived from whole blood, sampled in connection with sensitization to the hapten diphenylcyclopropenone (DPC). Here the CDR3 reads CASSWDRENSPLHF. The CDR3 DNA is TGTGCCAGCTCCTGGGACAGGGAGAATTCACCCCTCCACTTT.